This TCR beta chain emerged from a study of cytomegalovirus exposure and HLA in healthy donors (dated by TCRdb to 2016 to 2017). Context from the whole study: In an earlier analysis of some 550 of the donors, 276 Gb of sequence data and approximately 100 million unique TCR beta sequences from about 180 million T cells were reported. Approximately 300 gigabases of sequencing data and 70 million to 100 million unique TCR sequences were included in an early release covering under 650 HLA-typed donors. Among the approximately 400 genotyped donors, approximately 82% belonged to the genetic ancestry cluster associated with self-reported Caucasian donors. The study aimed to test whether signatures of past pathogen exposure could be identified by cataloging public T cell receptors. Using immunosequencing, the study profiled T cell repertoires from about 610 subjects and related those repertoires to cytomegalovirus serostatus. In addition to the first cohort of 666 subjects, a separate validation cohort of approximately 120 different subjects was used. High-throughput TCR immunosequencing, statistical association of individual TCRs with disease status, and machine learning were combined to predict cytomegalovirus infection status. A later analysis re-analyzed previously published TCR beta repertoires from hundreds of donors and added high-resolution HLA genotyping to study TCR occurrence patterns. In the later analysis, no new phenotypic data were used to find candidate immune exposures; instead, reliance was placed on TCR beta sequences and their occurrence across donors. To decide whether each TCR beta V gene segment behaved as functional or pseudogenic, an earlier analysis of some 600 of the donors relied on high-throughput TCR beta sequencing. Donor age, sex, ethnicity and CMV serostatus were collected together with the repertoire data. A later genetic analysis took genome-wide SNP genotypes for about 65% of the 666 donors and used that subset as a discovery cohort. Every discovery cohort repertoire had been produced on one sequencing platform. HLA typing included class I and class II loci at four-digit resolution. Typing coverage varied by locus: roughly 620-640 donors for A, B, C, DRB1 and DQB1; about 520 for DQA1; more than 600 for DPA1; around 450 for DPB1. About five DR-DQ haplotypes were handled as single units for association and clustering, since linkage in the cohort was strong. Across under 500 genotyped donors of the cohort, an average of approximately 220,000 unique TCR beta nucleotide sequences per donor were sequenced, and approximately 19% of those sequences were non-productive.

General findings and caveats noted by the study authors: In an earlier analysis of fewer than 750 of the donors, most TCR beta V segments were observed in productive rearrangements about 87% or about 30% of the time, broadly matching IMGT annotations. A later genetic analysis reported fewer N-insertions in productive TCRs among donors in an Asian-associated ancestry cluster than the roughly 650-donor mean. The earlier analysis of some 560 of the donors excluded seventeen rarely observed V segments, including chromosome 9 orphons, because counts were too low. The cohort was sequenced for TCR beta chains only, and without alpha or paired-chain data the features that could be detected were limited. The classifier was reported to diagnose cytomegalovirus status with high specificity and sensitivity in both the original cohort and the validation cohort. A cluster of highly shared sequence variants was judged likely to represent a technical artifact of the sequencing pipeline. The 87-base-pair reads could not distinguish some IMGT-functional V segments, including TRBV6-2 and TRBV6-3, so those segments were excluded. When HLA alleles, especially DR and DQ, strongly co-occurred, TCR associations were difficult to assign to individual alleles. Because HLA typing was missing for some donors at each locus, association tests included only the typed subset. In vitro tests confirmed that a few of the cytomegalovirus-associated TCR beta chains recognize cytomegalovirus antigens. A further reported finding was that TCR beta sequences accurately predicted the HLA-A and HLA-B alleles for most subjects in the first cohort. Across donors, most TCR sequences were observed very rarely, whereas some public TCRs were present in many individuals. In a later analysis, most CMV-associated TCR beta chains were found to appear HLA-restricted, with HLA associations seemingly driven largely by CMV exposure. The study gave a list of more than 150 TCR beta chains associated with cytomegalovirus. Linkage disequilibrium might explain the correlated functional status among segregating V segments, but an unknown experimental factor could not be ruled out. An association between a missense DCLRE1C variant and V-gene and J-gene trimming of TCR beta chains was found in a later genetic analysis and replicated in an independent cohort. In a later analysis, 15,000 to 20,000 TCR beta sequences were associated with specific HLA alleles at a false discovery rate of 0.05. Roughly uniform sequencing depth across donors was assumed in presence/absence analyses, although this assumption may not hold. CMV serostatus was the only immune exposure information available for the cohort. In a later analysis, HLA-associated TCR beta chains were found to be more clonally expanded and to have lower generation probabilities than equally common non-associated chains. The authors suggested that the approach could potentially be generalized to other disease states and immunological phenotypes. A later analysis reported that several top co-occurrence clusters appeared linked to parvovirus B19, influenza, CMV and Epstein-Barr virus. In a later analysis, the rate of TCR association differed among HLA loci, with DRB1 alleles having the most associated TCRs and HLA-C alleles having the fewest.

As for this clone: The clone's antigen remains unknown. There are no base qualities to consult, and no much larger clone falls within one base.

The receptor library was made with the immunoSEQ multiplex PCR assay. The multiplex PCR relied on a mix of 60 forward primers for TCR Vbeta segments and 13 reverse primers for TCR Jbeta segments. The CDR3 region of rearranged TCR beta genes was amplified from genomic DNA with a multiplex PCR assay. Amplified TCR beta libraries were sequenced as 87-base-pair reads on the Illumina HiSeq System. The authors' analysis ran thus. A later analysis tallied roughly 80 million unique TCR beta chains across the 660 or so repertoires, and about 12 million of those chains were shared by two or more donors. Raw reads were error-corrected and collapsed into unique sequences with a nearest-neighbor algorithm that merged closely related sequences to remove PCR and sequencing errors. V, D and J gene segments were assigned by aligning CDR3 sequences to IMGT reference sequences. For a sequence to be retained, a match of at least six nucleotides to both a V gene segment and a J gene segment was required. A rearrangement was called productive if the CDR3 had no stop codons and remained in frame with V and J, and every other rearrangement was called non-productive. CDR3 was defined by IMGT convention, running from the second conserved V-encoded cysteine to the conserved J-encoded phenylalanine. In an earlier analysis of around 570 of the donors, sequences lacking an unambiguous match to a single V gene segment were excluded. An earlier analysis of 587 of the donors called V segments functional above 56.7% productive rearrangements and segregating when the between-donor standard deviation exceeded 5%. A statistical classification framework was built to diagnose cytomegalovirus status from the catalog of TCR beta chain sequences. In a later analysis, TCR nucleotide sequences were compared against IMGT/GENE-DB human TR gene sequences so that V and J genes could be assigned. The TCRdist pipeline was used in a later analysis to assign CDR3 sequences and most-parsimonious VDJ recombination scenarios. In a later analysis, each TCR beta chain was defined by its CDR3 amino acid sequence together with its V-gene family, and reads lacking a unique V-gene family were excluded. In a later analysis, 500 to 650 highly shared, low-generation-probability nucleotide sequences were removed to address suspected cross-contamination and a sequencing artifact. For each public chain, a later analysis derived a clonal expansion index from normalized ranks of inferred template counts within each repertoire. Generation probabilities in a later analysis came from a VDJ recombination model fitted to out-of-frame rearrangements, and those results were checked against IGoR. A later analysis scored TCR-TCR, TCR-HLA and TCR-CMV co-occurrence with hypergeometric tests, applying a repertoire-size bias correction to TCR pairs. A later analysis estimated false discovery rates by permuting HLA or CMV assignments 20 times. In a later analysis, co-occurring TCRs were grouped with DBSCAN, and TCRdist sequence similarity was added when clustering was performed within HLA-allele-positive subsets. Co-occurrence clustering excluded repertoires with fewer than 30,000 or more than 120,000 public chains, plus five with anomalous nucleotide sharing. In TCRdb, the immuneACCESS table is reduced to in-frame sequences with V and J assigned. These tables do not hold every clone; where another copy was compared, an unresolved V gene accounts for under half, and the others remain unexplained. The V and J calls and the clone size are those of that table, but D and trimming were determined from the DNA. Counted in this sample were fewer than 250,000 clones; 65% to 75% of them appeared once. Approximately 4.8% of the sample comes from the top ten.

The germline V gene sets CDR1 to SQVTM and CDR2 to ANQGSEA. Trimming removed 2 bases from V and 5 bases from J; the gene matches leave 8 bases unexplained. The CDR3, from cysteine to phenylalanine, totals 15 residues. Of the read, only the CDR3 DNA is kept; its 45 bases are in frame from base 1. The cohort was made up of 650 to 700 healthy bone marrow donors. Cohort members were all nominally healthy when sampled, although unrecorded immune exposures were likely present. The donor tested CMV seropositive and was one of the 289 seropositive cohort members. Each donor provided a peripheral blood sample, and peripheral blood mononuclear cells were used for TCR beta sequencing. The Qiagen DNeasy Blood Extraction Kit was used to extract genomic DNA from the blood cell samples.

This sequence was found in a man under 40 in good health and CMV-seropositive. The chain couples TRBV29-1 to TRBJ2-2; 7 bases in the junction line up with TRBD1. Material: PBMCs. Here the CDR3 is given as CSVELQGSRTGELFF. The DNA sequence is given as TGCAGCGTTGAACTACAGGGGTCGAGGACCGGGGAGCTGTTTTTT.